This T cell receptor (beta chain) was retrieved from a study of cytomegalovirus exposure and HLA in healthy donors. Findings and caveats of the study: Solely CMV serostatus was available to characterize immune exposure.

As regards this clone: Its antigen remains unknown.

With 60 Vbeta and 13 Jbeta primers, the PCR was carried out. The protocol was immunoSEQ multiplex PCR, while the TCRdb copy is restricted to in-frame clones and leaves out a portion. In the table there are 210,000 or so clones, more than 85% of which are singletons. The sequencing sample was made of PBMCs. The origin of this receptor is a woman aged 18-35 years in good health and CMV-seronegative.

The CDR3 loop is CASSNRGESYEQYF. The DNA for the CDR3 is TGCGCCAGCAGCAACAGGGGTGAGTCCTACGAGCAGTACTTC. V gene TRBV4-3 combines with J gene TRBJ2-7; 7 bases fit TRBD1. The germline V gene has CDR1 LGHNA and CDR2 YSLEER. The J segment lost 1 base and the V segment lost 5 bases, leaving 5 bases of the junction unmatched. This CDR3 has 14 amino acids.